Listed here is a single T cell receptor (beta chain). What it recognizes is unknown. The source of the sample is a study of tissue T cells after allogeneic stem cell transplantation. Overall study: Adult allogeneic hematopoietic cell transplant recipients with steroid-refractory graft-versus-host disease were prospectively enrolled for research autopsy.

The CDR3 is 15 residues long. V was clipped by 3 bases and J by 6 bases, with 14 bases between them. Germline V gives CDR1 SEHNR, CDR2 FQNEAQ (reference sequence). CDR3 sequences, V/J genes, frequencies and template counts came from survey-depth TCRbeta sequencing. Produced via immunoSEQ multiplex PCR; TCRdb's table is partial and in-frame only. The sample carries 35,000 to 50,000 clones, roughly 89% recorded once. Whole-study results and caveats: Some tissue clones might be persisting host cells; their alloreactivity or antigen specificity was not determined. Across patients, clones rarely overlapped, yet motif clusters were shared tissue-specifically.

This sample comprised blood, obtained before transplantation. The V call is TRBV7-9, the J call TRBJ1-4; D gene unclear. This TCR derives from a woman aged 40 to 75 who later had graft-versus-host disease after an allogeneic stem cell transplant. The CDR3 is CASSFQTPGDEKLFF. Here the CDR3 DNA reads TGTGCCAGCAGCTTCCAGACTCCTGGCGATGAAAAACTGTTTTTT.